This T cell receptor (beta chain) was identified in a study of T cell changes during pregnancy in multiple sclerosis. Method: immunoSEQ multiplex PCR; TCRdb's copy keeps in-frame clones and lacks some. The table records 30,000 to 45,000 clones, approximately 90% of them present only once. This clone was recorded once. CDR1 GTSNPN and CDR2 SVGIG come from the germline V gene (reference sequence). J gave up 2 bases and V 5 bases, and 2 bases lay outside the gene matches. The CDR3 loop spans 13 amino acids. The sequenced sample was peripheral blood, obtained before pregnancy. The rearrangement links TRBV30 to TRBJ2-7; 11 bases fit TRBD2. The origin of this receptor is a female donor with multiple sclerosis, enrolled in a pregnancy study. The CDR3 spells CAWGLAGAYEQYF. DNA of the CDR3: TGTGCCTGGGGACTAGCGGGTGCCTACGAGCAGTACTTC.